Described below is a single TCR beta chain sequence and its context. Its antigen is not known. Treatment: oral pan-JAK inhibitor, 5-10 mg twice daily. This sample was included in a study of CD8+ T cells in alopecia areata. Overall study results and limits: Among the top 100, expanded CD8+ clones, as well as scalp clonality, were significantly decreased by tofacitinib.

cDNA reverse transcribed from extracted RNA served as the sequencing template. The assay was immunoSEQ multiplex PCR, and TCRdb's table has in-frame clones only and misses some. The sample has about 99,000 clones, under 90% seen once; the top ten hold approximately 10%. V shed 4 bases and J 0 bases; nucleotides not matched to a gene: 6. Looked up from germline, CDR1 is SGHDN and CDR2 is FVKESK. The CDR3 length is 15 residues. V usage is TRBV14 and J usage is TRBJ2-7, with 7 bases that match TRBD1. This specimen consisted of CD8+ T cells sorted from blood, obtained at approximately week 30, from a patient treated with tofacitinib. The clonotype originates from a human donor with alopecia areata. This chain's CDR3 is CASSPLGTVSYEQYF. CDR3 in DNA: TGTGCCAGCAGCCCGCTCGGGACAGTCTCCTACGAGCAGTACTTC.